The 24 T cell receptor beta chains below all came from one sample that was sequenced in a study of early T cells in non-severe SARS-CoV-2 infection. TCRdb re-called the 5' RACE reads through MiXCR, storing one row per CDR3 protein. The table records about 61,000 distinct CDR3 sequences, 12% of them present only once. The sample consisted of whole blood, taken at baseline. The origin of the receptors is an adult who was a healthcare worker with PCR-confirmed SARS-CoV-2 infection or an uninfected control (not recorded which). The donor label of this sample is uncertain.

DNA of the CDR3: TGTGCCAGCAGCTTTCCGGGACAGGGATCTAACGAGCAGTACGTC. It encodes CASSFPGQGSNEQYV. The J gene is TRBJ2-7, the V gene TRBV11-2, with 9 bases lining up with TRBD1. Germline V CDR1 and CDR2: SGHAT, FQNNGV. After removal of 3 bases from V and 5 bases from J, the junction contained 8 bases not matched to a gene. The CDR3 runs 15 residues.

The gene calls are TRBV28 and TRBJ2-3; tentative D call: TRBD2 (7 bases). CDR1 and CDR2 from the germline V gene are MDHEN and SYDVKM. Trimming left V 6 bases short and J 4 bases short, with 20 bases between. The CDR3 is 16 amino acids. The CDR3 nucleotides are TGTGCCAGCAGACCGGCCCCAGGGGCGGGGGCAGATACGCAGTATTTT. The encoded protein is CASRPAPGAGADTQYF.

The gene calls are TRBV4-1 and TRBJ2-2; 7 bases agree with TRBD2. Germline V gene sequence: CDR1 MGHRA, CDR2 YSYEKL. After removal of 6 bases from V and 0 bases from J, the junction contained 10 bases not matched to a gene. This CDR3 contains 17 residues. In nucleotides, the CDR3 is TGCGCCAGCAGATCAAGCGGGACTGCCGCGAACACCGGGGAGCTGTTTTTT. Protein sequence: CASRSSGTAANTGELFF.

This clonotype has a handful of counts. This rearrangement joins TRBV21-1 to TRBJ2-3; the D segment call TRBD2 is taken from the table without a DNA check. TRBV21-1 is recorded as a pseudogene. The CDR3 totals 17 residues. DNA of the CDR3: TGTGCCAGCAGCAATAAGACTAGCGGGGAAGATGGGAATACGCAGTATTTT. Amino acid sequence: CASSNKTSGEDGNTQYF.

This chain joins TRBV20-1 and TRBJ1-2; 7 bases agree with TRBD1. V was pared by 0 bases and J by 2 bases, with 6 bases of the junction left unmatched. The germline gives CDR1 DFQATT, CDR2 SNEGSKA (reference sequence). There are 15 residues in the CDR3. The CDR3, as DNA: TGCAGTGCTAGAGAACCGGGACAGAGAAACTATGGCTACACCTTC. It yields the protein CSAREPGQRNYGYTF.

Many counts were recorded for this clonotype. CDR3 in amino acids: CASSLTNTEAFF. Written as DNA, the CDR3 is TGTGCCAGCAGTCTTACAAACACTGAAGCTTTCTTT. This chain joins TRBV3-1 and TRBJ1-1, with D unclear. Per germline, CDR1 LGHDT and CDR2 YNNKEL (reference sequence). V lost 6 bases and J 2 bases, leaving 7 bases between the germline ends. The CDR3 spans 12 residues. The full variable domain, in which reference TRBV3-1 and TRBJ1-1 provide the parts outside the CDR3, is DTAVSQTPKYLVTQMGNDKSIKCEQNLGHDTMYWYKQDSKKFLKIMFSYNNKELIINETVPNRFSPKSPDKAHLNLHINSLELGDSAVYFCASSLTNTEAFFGQGTRLTVV.

The chain recombines TRBV4-1 with TRBJ1-4, with D perhaps TRBD1 (5 bases). Germline CDR1 and CDR2: MGHRA and YSYEKL. This CDR3 comprises 16 residues. V was trimmed by 1 base and J by 0 bases, leaving 9 bases between them. CDR3 protein: CASSQATGATNEKLFF. CDR3 nucleotide sequence: TGCGCCAGCAGCCAAGCAACAGGTGCAACTAATGAAAAACTGTTTTTT.

This clonotype was seen only a few times. The chain joins TRBV7-8 to TRBJ2-2; D is unclear. Germline V gene sequence: CDR1 SGHVS, CDR2 FQNEAQ. The V gene lost 2 bases and the J gene lost 8 bases, with 18 bases spanning the gap. The length of the CDR3 is 16 residues. CDR3 nucleotides: TGTGCCAGCAGCTTAACTACCACCACGGGCAAAGGGGAGCTGTTTTTT. Translated: CASSLTTTTGKGELFF.

This clonotype was recorded a few times. This chain links TRBV2 with TRBJ1-1; D is ambiguous. The ends were cut back, 1 base at V and 11 bases at J, with 17 bases in the middle. Germline V gene sequence: CDR1 SNHLY, CDR2 FYNNEI. This CDR3 contains 14 residues. This CDR3 reads CASSEGGQVSGAFF. The CDR3, as DNA: TGTGCCAGCAGTGAAGGGGGTCAAGTGTCGGGCGCTTTCTTT.

This clonotype was counted between two and nine times. The rearrangement links TRBV29-1 to TRBJ2-2, with D tentatively TRBD2 (6 bases). V was trimmed by 4 bases and J by 3 bases, leaving 6 bases between them. The CDR3 runs 12 residues. The germline V gene encodes CDR1 SQVTM and CDR2 ANQGSEA. CDR3 nucleotides: TGCAGCGTTGGGGGGGACACCGGGGAGCTGTTTTTT. This translates into CSVGGDTGELFF.

This clonotype was found a few times. The chain recombines TRBV27 with TRBJ2-1, with D possibly being TRBD1 (5 bases). Trimming removed 6 bases from V and 2 bases from J, with 11 bases in between. Germline values: CDR1 MNHEY, CDR2 SMNVEV (reference sequence). This CDR3 has 14 amino acids. CDR3 amino acids: CASSLDSPYNEQFF. CDR3 in DNA: TGTGCCAGCAGCCTCGACAGCCCCTACAATGAGCAGTTCTTC.

This clonotype has a count of ten or more. The V and J genes are TRBV12-3 or TRBV12-4 and TRBJ2-7; D is undetermined. Trimming pared 4 bases from V and 7 bases from J, leaving 11 bases between. This CDR3 spans 12 amino acids. The CDR3 here is CASSSELGEQYV. The CDR3 coding sequence is TGTGCCAGCAGTTCAGAATTGGGGGAGCAGTACGTC.

DNA of the CDR3: TGTGCCAGCGAGGGACAGGTTCGCACAGATACGCAGTATTTT. It encodes CASEGQVRTDTQYF. V and J are TRBV2 and TRBJ2-3, with 8 bases aligning to TRBD1. The V gene end was trimmed by 8 bases and the J gene end by 1 base; junction bases not matched to a gene: 5. There are 14 residues in the CDR3. Germline V lookup: CDR1 SNHLY, CDR2 FYNNEI.

In DNA form, the CDR3 reads TGTGCCAGCAGTCCTCGACAGGGCTACACAGATACGCAGTATTTT. Protein sequence: CASSPRQGYTDTQYF. The chain carries TRBV6-1 and TRBJ2-3, with 7 nucleotides matching TRBD1. Per the germline V gene, CDR1 is MNHNS and CDR2 is SASEGT. V trimming: 5 bases; J trimming: 2 bases; junction bases outside the gene matches: 7. This CDR3 contains 15 residues.

The table lists this clonotype with many counts. J is TRBJ2-5 and V is TRBV5-1; 7 bases map to TRBD1. CDR1 is SGHRS, CDR2 YFSETQ, per germline. CDR3 length: 14 residues. The V and J ends lost 9 bases and 1 base, in that order; junction bases with no gene match: 9. The CDR3 here is CATTTGNFQETQYF. The DNA for the CDR3 is TGCGCCACCACGACAGGGAACTTCCAAGAGACCCAGTACTTC.

This clonotype occurred a few times. The chain employs TRBV2 and TRBJ2-2, with D uncertain. Germline CDR1 SNHLY, CDR2 FYNNEI. This CDR3 contains 12 residues. Trimming removed 4 bases at V and 3 bases at J, with 3 bases between. CDR3 region: CASSAYTGELFF. Here the CDR3 DNA reads TGTGCCAGCAGTGCCTACACCGGGGAGCTGTTTTTT.

This clonotype showed up just a few times. This chain joins TRBV7-2 and TRBJ2-1, with 11 bases matching TRBD2. Unmatched junction bases numbered 3, after V lost 1 base and J lost 4 bases. The germline V gene encodes CDR1 SGHTA and CDR2 FQGNSA. This CDR3 comprises 16 residues. The CDR3 reads CASSLGGTSGYNEQFF. The CDR3 DNA sequence: TGTGCCAGCAGCTTAGGTGGGACTAGCGGTTACAATGAGCAGTTCTTC.

V gene TRBV30 combines with J gene TRBJ2-5; D may correspond to TRBD1 or TRBD2 (5 bases each). V dropped 0 bases and J dropped 4 bases, with 12 bases sitting between them. The CDR3 extends over 14 amino acids. The germline V gene has CDR1 GTSNPN and CDR2 SVGIG (reference sequence). The DNA for the CDR3 is TGTGCCTGGAGTGTACTTGGTGGGGGAGAGACCCAGTACTTC. It codes for CAWSVLGGGETQYF.

This clonotype was counted at least ten times. The chain employs TRBV28 and TRBJ2-6, with D possibly called TRBD1 or TRBD2 (6 bases each). The CDR3 extends over 15 amino acids. The V end lost 2 bases, the J end lost 4 bases, and 9 bases lay between the germline ends. CDR1 and CDR2 (germline): MDHEN, SYDVKM. CDR3 in amino acids: CASSLGGPGANVLTF. In DNA form, the CDR3 reads TGTGCCAGCAGTTTAGGGGGGCCAGGGGCCAACGTCCTGACTTTC.

The table lists this clonotype with a few counts. The chain combines TRBV2 with TRBJ1-5; D possibly corresponds to TRBD1 (5 bases). Germline values: CDR1 SNHLY, CDR2 FYNNEI. This CDR3 has 15 residues. Trimming stripped 6 bases from V and 0 bases from J, with 12 bases between. CDR3 sequence: CASSSGRYSNQPQHF. CDR3 DNA sequence: TGTGCCAGCAGCTCGGGACGGTATAGCAATCAGCCCCAGCATTTT.

The rearrangement uses TRBV5-1 and TRBJ1-1, with TRBD1 as a possible D gene (6 bases). V lost 2 bases and J lost 5, with 13 bases in between. There are 14 residues in the CDR3. The germline CDR1 and CDR2 sequences are SGHRS and YFSETQ. CDR3 sequence: CASSFLRGRTEAFF. In nucleotides, the CDR3 is TGCGCCAGCAGCTTCTTAAGGGGGAGAACTGAAGCTTTCTTT. Complete variable domain (other parts from reference TRBV5-1 and TRBJ1-1): KAGVTQTPRYLIKTRGQQVTLSCSPISGHRSVSWYQQTPGQGLQFLFEYFSETQRNKGNFPGRFSGRQFSNSRSEMNVSTLELGDSALYLCASSFLRGRTEAFFGQGTRLTVV.

This chain connects TRBV5-1 to TRBJ2-2; TRBD1 agrees at 8 bases. The CDR3 has 16 residues. The trim removed 4 bases at V and 6 bases at J, leaving 11 bases unmatched. Germline CDR1 and CDR2: SGHRS and YFSETQ. CDR3 sequence: CASSKNGQGMAGELFF. CDR3 DNA: TGCGCCAGCAGCAAAAACGGACAGGGTATGGCCGGGGAGCTGTTTTTT.

CDR3 coding DNA: TGTGCCAGCAGCCAAACAGGGTTTGAGCAGTTCTTC. This translates into CASSQTGFEQFF. The V gene is TRBV5-4, the J gene TRBJ2-1; a possible D gene is TRBD1 (6 bases). Looked up from germline, CDR1 is SGHNT and CDR2 is YYREEE (reference sequence). V shed 4 bases and J shed 9 bases, with 11 bases lying between them. This CDR3 has 12 amino acids.

The chain has TRBV7-9 and TRBJ1-1, with TRBD1 as a possible D gene (6 bases). V lost 1 base to trimming and J lost 8 bases, with 14 bases between them. CDR3 length: 14 residues. Germline CDR1 reads SEHNR; CDR2 reads FQNEAQ (reference sequence). As DNA, the CDR3 is TGTGCCAGCAGCTTAGAGCCAGCCCAGGGGGAAGCTTTCTTT. Its translation: CASSLEPAQGEAFF.